The 20 T cell receptor beta chains reported below all come from one sample, sequenced in a study of T cell responses to AZD1222 COVID-19 vaccine. Here immunoSEQ multiplex PCR was the method, and the copy in TCRdb shows in-frame clones only, minus some. The sample lists 100,000 to 150,000 clones, less than 95% seen once, with 4.4% in the top ten. The specimen comprised peripheral blood, sampled on day 0 of MenACWY control vaccination. The receptors were sampled from an adult in good health.

The chain recombines TRBV25-1 with TRBJ1-1; D may be TRBD1 (6 bases). Trimming stripped 2 bases from V and 6 bases from J, with 16 bases between. The CDR3 covers 15 residues. Germline-derived CDR1 and CDR2 are MGHDK and SYGVNS. CDR3 DNA: TGTGCCAGCAGTGAACTGACGGACAGCCGCCCTGAAGCTTTCTTT. Its protein is CASSELTDSRPEAFF.

The V gene is TRBV5-1, the J gene TRBJ2-5; possibly TRBD1 for D (6 bases). The CDR3 spans 14 residues. The germline V and J ends were trimmed by 2 bases and 1 base, with 9 bases remaining between them. In germline, CDR1 is SGHRS, CDR2 YFSETQ. The CDR3 DNA reads as TGCGCCAGCAGCTTCACAGGGACCCAAGAGACCCAGTACTTC. This codes for CASSFTGTQETQYF.

The gene calls are TRBV7-2 and TRBJ1-2; D gene ambiguous. With 1 base removed from V and 1 base from J, the gap between germline ends came to 1 base. The CDR3 runs to 12 residues. Germline V gives CDR1 SGHTA, CDR2 FQGNSA. In DNA, the CDR3 is TGTGCCAGCAGCTTAGTTAACTATGGCTACACCTTC. Translating it yields CASSLVNYGYTF.

The chain carries TRBV5-1 and TRBJ2-1, with 8 positions matching TRBD1. The V gene end was trimmed by 7 bases and the J gene end by 8 bases; junction bases not matched to a gene: 2. CDR1 SGHRS and CDR2 YFSETQ come from the germline V gene. The CDR3 totals 11 residues. The CDR3 sequence is CASGQGDEQFF. As DNA, the CDR3 is TGCGCCAGCGGACAGGGCGATGAGCAGTTCTTC.

The chain joins TRBV27 to TRBJ1-2; D may be TRBD1 (6 bases). V lost 3 bases and J lost 0, with 14 bases in between. This CDR3 is built from 16 residues. CDR1 and CDR2 from the germline V gene are MNHEY and SMNVEV (reference sequence). CDR3 region: CASSFAGQLANYGYTF. For the CDR3, the DNA is TGTGCCAGCAGTTTCGCCGGACAGTTAGCTAACTATGGCTACACCTTC.

A few counts support this clone. The DNA of the CDR3 is TGTGCCAGCAGCCCCGGGGACAGGGGGCGAGAAAAACTGTTTTTT. Residues: CASSPGDRGREKLFF. V usage is TRBV28 and J usage is TRBJ1-4; 12 nucleotides agree with TRBD1. Germline V CDR1 and CDR2: MDHEN, SYDVKM. This CDR3 comprises 15 residues. Losses at the gene ends were 6 bases for V and 8 bases for J; bases not matched to a gene: 7.

The gene calls are TRBV11-2 and TRBJ2-2; D ambiguous. The V end was cut by 0 bases, the J end by 4 bases, with 9 bases between. The germline V gene encodes CDR1 SGHAT and CDR2 FQNNGV. CDR3 length equals 15 residues. DNA for the CDR3: TGTGCCAGCAGCTTAGATTTTGGTGCCACCGGGGAGCTGTTTTTT. Its translation: CASSLDFGATGELFF.

CDR3 loop: CASSSWHSNQPQHF. In nucleotides, the CDR3 is TGTGCCAGCAGCTCCTGGCATAGCAATCAGCCCCAGCATTTT. This rearrangement joins TRBV7-9 to TRBJ1-5; D gene uncertain. The CDR3 loop spans 14 amino acids. The V gene's germline CDR1 is SEHNR and CDR2 FQNEAQ (reference sequence). V lost 4 bases, J lost 0 bases, and 7 bases lay in between.

J is TRBJ2-6 and V is TRBV5-4; 7 positions agree with TRBD2. Losses at the gene ends were 4 bases for V and 4 bases for J; bases not matched to a gene: 8. The CDR3 sequence is 16 residues long. The germline V gene has CDR1 SGHNT and CDR2 YYREEE (reference sequence). CDR3 loop: CASSPLGTTGANVLTF. For the CDR3, the DNA is TGTGCCAGCAGCCCATTAGGGACTACGGGGGCCAACGTCCTGACTTTC.

The genes are TRBV5-4 and TRBJ1-1; 7 bases are a match to TRBD1. Trimming cost V 0 bases and J 0 bases; bases outside gene matches: 5. The germline V gene has CDR1 SGHNT and CDR2 YYREEE (reference sequence). This CDR3 region has 16 residues. CDR3 in amino acids: CASSLGGGNMNTEAFF. CDR3 nucleotide sequence: TGTGCCAGCAGCTTGGGAGGGGGCAACATGAACACTGAAGCTTTCTTT. Supplemented by reference TRBV5-4 and TRBJ1-1, the full variable domain reads ETGVTQSPTHLIKTRGQQVTLRCSSQSGHNTVSWYQQALGQGPQFIFQYYREEENGRGNFPPRFSGLQFPNYSSELNVNALELDDSALYLCASSLGGGNMNTEAFFGQGTRLTVV.

This clone was seen only a few times. This chain uses TRBV28 with TRBJ2-3; D gene unclear. This CDR3 is built from 14 residues. Per the germline V gene, CDR1 is MDHEN and CDR2 is SYDVKM. Trimming shortened V by 7 bases and J by 0 bases, and 11 bases separated the two germline ends. Here the CDR3 DNA reads TGTGCCAGCACGTCAGGTGCTAGCACAGATACGCAGTATTTT. Amino acids: CASTSGASTDTQYF.

The chain combines TRBV18 with TRBJ2-1; 12 bases map to TRBD2. CDR1 is KGHSH and CDR2 is LQKENI in the germline V gene. The CDR3 is 17 residues long. J was trimmed by 5 bases and V by 3 bases; bases with no gene match: 8. The DNA for the CDR3 is TGTGCCAGCTCACCCACTAGACTAGCGGGAGATAACAATGAGCAGTTCTTC. Its translation is CASSPTRLAGDNNEQFF.

V is TRBV2 and J is TRBJ2-7, with D perhaps TRBD1 (6 bases). This CDR3 has 13 amino acids. The germline gives CDR1 SNHLY, CDR2 FYNNEI. Trimming took 3 bases from V and 4 from J, leaving 10 bases between them. In DNA, the CDR3 is TGTGCCAGCAGTGACATACAGGGTTACGAGCAGTACGTC. Translating gives CASSDIQGYEQYV.

V usage is TRBV11-2 and J usage is TRBJ1-3; weak D call: TRBD1 (5 bases). CDR1 SGHAT and CDR2 FQNNGV come from the germline V gene. V was trimmed by 5 bases and J by 0 bases, leaving 8 bases between them. The length of the CDR3 is 14 residues. CDR3 DNA: TGTGCCAGCAGCCCAGGGTTCTCTGGAAACACCATATATTTT. Its translation: CASSPGFSGNTIYF.

This chain uses TRBV10-2 with TRBJ1-2; tentatively, D is TRBD1 (5 bases). Between the trimmed V and J ends, which lost 2 bases and 4 bases, there was a span of 14 bases. Germline CDR1 WSHSY, CDR2 SAAADI. The CDR3 length is 15 residues. The CDR3, as DNA: TGCGCCAGCAGTGAGGGGGGGGGACTCTTCTATGGCTACACCTTC. This codes for CASSEGGGLFYGYTF.

The rearrangement joins TRBV27 to TRBJ2-3, with 8 nucleotides matching TRBD2. J was trimmed by 7 bases and V by 3 bases; bases with no gene match: 9. The CDR3 consists of 15 residues. CDR1 and CDR2 from the germline V gene are MNHEY and SMNVEV (reference sequence). The CDR3 nucleotides read TGTGCCAGCAGTTTGGGGCTAGCGGGTTTGTATACGCAGTATTTT. Translated: CASSLGLAGLYTQYF.

Only a few counts were recorded for this clone. The rearrangement joins TRBV11-2 to TRBJ1-6, with unresolved D. V shed 8 bases and J shed 8 bases, with 7 bases lying between them. The CDR3 has 11 amino acids. Germline CDR1 and CDR2: SGHAT and FQNNGV. CDR3 DNA: TGTGCCAGCCAACATGATTCACCCCTCCACTTT. Amino acid sequence: CASQHDSPLHF.

The chain couples TRBV19 to TRBJ2-4; D unresolved. Trimming shortened V by 1 base and J by 0 bases, and 4 bases separated the two germline ends. Germline CDR1 LNHDA, CDR2 SQIVND (reference sequence). The CDR3 is made up of 14 amino acids. As DNA, the CDR3 is TGTGCCAGTAGTATAGGGTTAGCCAAAAACATTCAGTACTTC. Its protein product is CASSIGLAKNIQYF.

The chain uses TRBV5-1 and TRBJ2-7; tentative D call: TRBD1 (6 bases). In germline, CDR1 is SGHRS, CDR2 YFSETQ. There are 16 residues in the CDR3. With 3 bases removed from V and 1 base from J, the gap between germline ends came to 17 bases. CDR3 nucleotides: TGCGCCAGCAGCTCTTCCGGGCGGCAGGGGTCCTACGAGCAGTACTTC. The encoded protein is CASSSSGRQGSYEQYF.

The V and J genes are TRBV3-1 (or the pseudogene TRBV3-2) and TRBJ2-5, with a tentative D call TRBD1 (5 bases). The V gene lost 5 bases and the J gene lost 0 bases, with 19 bases spanning the gap. Germline CDR1 and CDR2: LGHDT and YNNKEL (reference sequence). This CDR3 comprises 17 residues. CDR3 DNA: TGTGCCAGCAGCGTTTACAGGACGGCAACTAACCAAGAGACCCAGTACTTC. The encoded protein is CASSVYRTATNQETQYF.